These 13 T cell receptor beta chains originate from one sample sequenced in a study of cytomegalovirus exposure and HLA in healthy donors. Use of 60 Vbeta and 13 Jbeta primers characterized the PCR. Method: immunoSEQ multiplex PCR; TCRdb's copy keeps in-frame clones and lacks some. The sample includes around 150,000 clones, around four fifths of them seen just once. The specimen was PBMCs. These receptors originate from a man aged 18-30 years in good health and CMV-seropositive.

This clone appeared once. The chain combines TRBV15 with TRBJ1-5; D ambiguous. Trimming removed 3 bases from V and 6 bases from J, with 15 bases in between. The CDR3 is 15 residues long. From germline, CDR1 is LNHNV and CDR2 YYDKDF (reference sequence). The CDR3 region is CATSRGSGVGQPQHF. The CDR3 coding sequence is TGTGCCACCAGCAGGGGGAGCGGAGTTGGTCAGCCCCAGCATTTT.

Only a few counts were recorded for this clone. This rearrangement joins TRBV5-5 to TRBJ1-1; a weak D match, TRBD1 (5 bases). Looked up from germline, CDR1 is SGHKS and CDR2 is YYEKEE (reference sequence). Trimming took 4 bases from V and 8 from J, leaving 18 bases between them. This CDR3 spans 14 amino acids. CDR3 sequence: CASSIQRQGLEAFF. The DNA for the CDR3 is TGTGCCAGCAGCATACAACGCCAGGGATTGGAAGCTTTCTTT.

The chain combines TRBV14 with TRBJ1-6; 8 bases match TRBD1. The length of the CDR3 is 15 residues. Unmatched junction bases numbered 4, after V lost 2 bases and J lost 7 bases. Germline values: CDR1 SGHDN, CDR2 FVKESK. CDR3 DNA sequence: TGTGCCAGCAGCCAAAGCCGGGACAGGAATTCACCCCTCCACTTT. This gives the protein CASSQSRDRNSPLHF.

This sequence joins TRBV9 and TRBJ2-3; tentative D call: TRBD2 (7 bases). V lost 3 bases, J lost 0 bases, and 14 bases lay in between. This CDR3 is built from 16 residues. CDR1 SGDLS and CDR2 YYNGEE come from the germline V gene. The CDR3 DNA reads TGTGCCAGCAGCGGAGGGGAGGGGGGGAGCACAGATACGCAGTATTTT. Residues: CASSGGEGGSTDTQYF.

The chain uses TRBV21-1 and TRBJ1-3. TRBV21-1 is termed a pseudogene. The CDR3 length is 13 residues. The CDR3 spells CASSGAGGRAIYF. Written as DNA, the CDR3 is TGTGCCAGCAGCGGGGCGGGGGGAAGGGCCATATATTTT.

The chain links TRBV10-1 to TRBJ1-1, with 10 bases aligning to TRBD1. This CDR3 is 16 amino acids long. Germline V gene data show CDR1 as WNHNN and CDR2 as SYGVQD (reference sequence). The V and J ends lost 2 bases and 0 bases, in that order; junction bases with no gene match: 3. The DNA of the CDR3 is TGCGCCAGCAGTGAGGGGACAGGGGACATGAACACTGAAGCTTTCTTT. It yields the protein CASSEGTGDMNTEAFF.

This chain uses TRBV6-1 with TRBJ1-3, with 9 positions matching TRBD1. The ends lost 3 bases at V and 7 bases at J; junction bases unmatched: 7. Germline V CDR1 and CDR2: MNHNS, SASEGT. The CDR3 loop spans 15 amino acids. CDR3 nucleotide sequence: TGTGCCAGCAGTGACCACCGGGACAGGGACAACACCATATATTTT. This translates into CASSDHRDRDNTIYF.

This clone was counted only a few times. CDR3 sequence: CASGPSDQPQHF. The CDR3 coding sequence is TGTGCTAGTGGTCCCTCTGATCAGCCCCAGCATTTT. This chain joins TRBV12-5 and TRBJ1-5, with unresolved D. The CDR3 has 12 amino acids. CDR1 is LGHNT, CDR2 FRNRAP, per germline. Between the trimmed V and J ends, which lost 5 bases and 5 bases, there was a span of 7 bases.

The chain joins TRBV27 to TRBJ2-7; TRBD1 matches 8 bases. The germline V gene encodes CDR1 MNHEY and CDR2 SMNVEV (reference sequence). This CDR3 comprises 15 residues. With 6 bases clipped from V and 0 bases from J, the junction kept 7 bases outside the gene matches. The CDR3 spells CASSPGQGASYEQYF. DNA of the CDR3: TGTGCCAGCAGCCCCGGACAGGGAGCCTCCTACGAGCAGTACTTC.

The chain recombines TRBV11-2 with TRBJ1-1; D uncertain. There are 14 residues in the CDR3. Trimming removed 3 bases from V and 1 base from J, with 9 bases in between. Germline assignment: CDR1 SGHAT and CDR2 FQNNGV. The CDR3 sequence: CASSFARGNTEAFF. CDR3 nucleotides: TGTGCCAGCAGCTTCGCACGGGGGAACACTGAAGCTTTCTTT.

This sequence joins TRBV6-1 and TRBJ1-1; TRBD1 matches at 7 bases. This CDR3 is 15 amino acids long. Germline-derived CDR1 and CDR2 are MNHNS and SASEGT. The trim removed 4 bases at V and 0 bases at J, leaving 5 bases unmatched. In nucleotides, the CDR3 is TGTGCCAGCAGTGCCAACAGGGGAATGAACACTGAAGCTTTCTTT. This sequence encodes CASSANRGMNTEAFF.

This chain links TRBV10-3 with TRBJ1-1; possible D gene TRBD1, 6 bases. Germline V CDR1 and CDR2: ENHRY, SYGVKD. V lost 4 bases and J lost 0, with 12 bases in between. The CDR3 consists of 15 residues. As DNA, the CDR3 is TGTGCCATCAGTGCCCGGACAGCCATGAACACTGAAGCTTTCTTT. This translates into CAISARTAMNTEAFF.

The CDR3 DNA reads TGTGCCAGCAGTGACTCATGGACAGGGGTTGGCTACACCTTC. Amino acid sequence: CASSDSWTGVGYTF. The V gene is TRBV6-4, the J gene TRBJ1-2; 9 bases agree with TRBD1. The CDR3 runs 14 residues. The germline V gene encodes CDR1 MRHNA and CDR2 SNTAGT. V lost 0 bases, J lost 7 bases, and 3 bases stayed unmatched.